One and the same sample provided the 8 T cell receptor beta chains below, sequenced in a study of T cells in Graves' hyperthyroidism and ophthalmopathy. From RNA transcripts, TCR beta CDR3 regions were amplified. Primed by the HTBI set, a first-round RT-PCR was run on the TCR CDR3. Using its own MiXCR run on the multiplex PCR reads, TCRdb lists one record per CDR3 protein. The sample holds 350,000 to 400,000 distinct CDR3 sequences, 18% seen once. Sequenced material: blood. The receptors originated from a man aged 18 to 29 with Graves' ophthalmopathy.

This clonotype has a count of ten or more. The rearrangement uses TRBV5-1 and TRBJ2-7; TRBD2 might be the D (6 bases). Germline loops: CDR1 SGHRS, CDR2 YFSETQ. The CDR3 contains 14 residues. Trimming took 0 bases from V and 3 from J, leaving 10 bases between them. CDR3 DNA: TGCGCCAGCAGCTTGGATTGGGGGGACTACGAGCAGTACTTC. Amino acid sequence: CASSLDWGDYEQYF.

The chain recombines TRBV24-1 with TRBJ1-3; D not certain. Between the trimmed V and J ends, which lost 4 bases and 0 bases, there was a span of 3 bases. In germline, CDR1 is KGHDR, CDR2 SFDVKD. This CDR3 has 13 amino acids. The CDR3 protein is CATSDISGNTIYF. The DNA of the CDR3 is TGTGCCACCAGTGACATCTCTGGAAACACCATATATTTT.

The V call is TRBV7-2, the J call TRBJ1-4; D is unclear. Trimming took 1 base from V and 0 from J, leaving 6 bases between them. This CDR3 region has 15 residues. Germline V lookup: CDR1 SGHTA, CDR2 FQGNSA. CDR3 residues: CASSLVRSTNEKLFF. CDR3 in DNA: TGTGCCAGCAGCTTAGTTCGTTCAACTAATGAAAAACTGTTTTTT.

The chain carries TRBV9 and TRBJ2-7; TRBD1 might be the D (5 bases). V shed 2 bases and J shed 2 bases, with 8 bases lying between them. Germline CDR1 SGDLS, CDR2 YYNGEE. This CDR3 has 13 residues. The chain's CDR3 is CASSVRQPYEQYF. CDR3 nucleotides: TGTGCCAGCAGCGTTAGACAGCCCTACGAGCAGTACTTC.

This clonotype was seen only a few times. The chain carries TRBV5-1 and TRBJ2-5, with TRBD1 as a possible D gene (6 bases). Trimming took 3 bases from V and 5 from J, leaving 20 bases between them. The V gene's germline CDR1 is SGHRS and CDR2 YFSETQ. This CDR3 contains 16 residues. CDR3 residues: CASSWETGTHGETQYF. The CDR3 coding sequence is TGCGCCAGCAGCTGGGAAACAGGGACCCACGGGGAGACCCAGTACTTC.

The V gene is TRBV5-1, the J gene TRBJ2-5; 9 nucleotides match TRBD1. This CDR3 contains 15 residues. V lost 3 bases and J lost 5; bases outside the gene matches: 8. Looked up from germline, CDR1 is SGHRS and CDR2 is YFSETQ. Written as DNA, the CDR3 is TGCGCCAGCAGCTCGAGTACAGGGGGCCTGGAGACCCAGTACTTC. Translated, it gives CASSSSTGGLETQYF. The variable domain in full, completed from reference TRBV5-1 and TRBJ2-5, reads KAGVTQTPRYLIKTRGQQVTLSCSPISGHRSVSWYQQTPGQGLQFLFEYFSETQRNKGNFPGRFSGRQFSNSRSEMNVSTLELGDSALYLCASSSSTGGLETQYFGPGTRLLVL.

This clonotype was found a few times. V gene TRBV9 combines with J gene TRBJ1-2; TRBD1 might be the D (6 bases). The CDR3 runs to 14 residues. V was clipped by 0 bases and J by 6 bases, with 12 bases between them. Germline CDR1 reads SGDLS; CDR2 reads YYNGEE. CDR3 loop: CASSVDRAGDGYTF. CDR3 coding DNA: TGTGCCAGCAGCGTAGACCGCGCAGGGGATGGCTACACCTTC.

This clonotype was observed a few times. The chain carries TRBV20-1 and TRBJ1-5; D ambiguous. V lost 4 bases, J lost 7 bases, and 8 bases lay in between. Germline V gene lookup returns CDR1 DFQATT and CDR2 SNEGSKA (reference sequence). The CDR3 is 11 residues long. The CDR3 sequence is CSATGGQPQHF. The CDR3 region has the DNA TGCAGTGCTACAGGAGGACAGCCCCAGCATTTT.